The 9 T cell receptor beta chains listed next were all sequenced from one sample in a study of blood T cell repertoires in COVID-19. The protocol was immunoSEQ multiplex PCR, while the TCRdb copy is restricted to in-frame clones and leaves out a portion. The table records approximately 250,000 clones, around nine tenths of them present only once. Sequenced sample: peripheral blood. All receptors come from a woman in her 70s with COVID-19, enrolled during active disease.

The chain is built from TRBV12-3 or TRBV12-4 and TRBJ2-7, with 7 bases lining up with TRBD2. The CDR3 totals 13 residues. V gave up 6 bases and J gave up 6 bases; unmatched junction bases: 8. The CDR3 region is CASSPWGGTEQYF. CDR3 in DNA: TGTGCCAGCAGCCCCTGGGGGGGGACCGAGCAGTACTTC.

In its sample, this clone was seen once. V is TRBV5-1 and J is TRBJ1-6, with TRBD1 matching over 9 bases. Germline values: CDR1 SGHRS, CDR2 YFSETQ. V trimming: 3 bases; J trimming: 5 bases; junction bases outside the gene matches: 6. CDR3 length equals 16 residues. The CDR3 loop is CASSWTGASHNSPLHF. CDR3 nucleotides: TGCGCCAGCAGCTGGACAGGGGCGTCCCATAATTCACCCCTCCACTTT.

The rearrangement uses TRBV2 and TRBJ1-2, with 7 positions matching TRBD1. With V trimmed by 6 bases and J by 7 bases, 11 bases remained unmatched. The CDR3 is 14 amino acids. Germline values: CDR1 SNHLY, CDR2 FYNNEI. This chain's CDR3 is CASSARQGSSGYTF. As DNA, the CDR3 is TGTGCCAGCAGCGCCCGACAGGGTTCGAGTGGCTACACCTTC.

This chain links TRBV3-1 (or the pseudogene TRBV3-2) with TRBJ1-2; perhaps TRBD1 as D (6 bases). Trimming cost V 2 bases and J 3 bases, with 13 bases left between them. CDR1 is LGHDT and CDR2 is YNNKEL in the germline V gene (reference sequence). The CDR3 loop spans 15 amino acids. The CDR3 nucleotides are TGTGCCAGCAGCCAATCGACAGGAGTCTACTATGGCTACACCTTC. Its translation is CASSQSTGVYYGYTF.

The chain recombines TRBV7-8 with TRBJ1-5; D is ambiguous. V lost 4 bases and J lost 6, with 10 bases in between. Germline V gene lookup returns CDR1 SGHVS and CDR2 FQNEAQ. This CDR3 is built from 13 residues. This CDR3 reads CASSSPGFQPQHF. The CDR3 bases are TGTGCCAGCAGCTCGCCCGGGTTTCAGCCCCAGCATTTT.

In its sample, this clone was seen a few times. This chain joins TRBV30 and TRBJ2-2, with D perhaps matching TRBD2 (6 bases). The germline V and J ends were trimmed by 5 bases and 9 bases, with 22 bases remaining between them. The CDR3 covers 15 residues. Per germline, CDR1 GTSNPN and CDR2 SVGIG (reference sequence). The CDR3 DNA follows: TGTGCCTGGTGTCCTGGGACTGGAGGAATGAGGGAGCTGTTTTTT. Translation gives CAWCPGTGGMRELFF.

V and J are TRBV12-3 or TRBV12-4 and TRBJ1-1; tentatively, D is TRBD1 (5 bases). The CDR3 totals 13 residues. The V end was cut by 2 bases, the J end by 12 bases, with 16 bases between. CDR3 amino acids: CASSLPDIPTTFF. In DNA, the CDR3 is TGTGCCAGCAGTTTACCGGACATACCGACAACTTTCTTT.

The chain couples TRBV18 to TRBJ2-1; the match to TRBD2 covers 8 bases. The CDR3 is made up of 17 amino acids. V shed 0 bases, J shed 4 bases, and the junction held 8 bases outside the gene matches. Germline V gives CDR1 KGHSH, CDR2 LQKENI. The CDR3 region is CASSPPGQAGEYNEQFF. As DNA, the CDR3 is TGTGCCAGCTCACCACCCGGGCAAGCGGGGGAATACAATGAGCAGTTCTTC.

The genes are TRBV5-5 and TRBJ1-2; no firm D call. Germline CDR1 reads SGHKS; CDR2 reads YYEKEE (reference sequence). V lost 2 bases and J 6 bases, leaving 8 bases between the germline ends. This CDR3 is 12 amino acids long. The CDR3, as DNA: TGTGCCAGCAGCTTACAAGCGCATGGCTACACCTTC. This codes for CASSLQAHGYTF.